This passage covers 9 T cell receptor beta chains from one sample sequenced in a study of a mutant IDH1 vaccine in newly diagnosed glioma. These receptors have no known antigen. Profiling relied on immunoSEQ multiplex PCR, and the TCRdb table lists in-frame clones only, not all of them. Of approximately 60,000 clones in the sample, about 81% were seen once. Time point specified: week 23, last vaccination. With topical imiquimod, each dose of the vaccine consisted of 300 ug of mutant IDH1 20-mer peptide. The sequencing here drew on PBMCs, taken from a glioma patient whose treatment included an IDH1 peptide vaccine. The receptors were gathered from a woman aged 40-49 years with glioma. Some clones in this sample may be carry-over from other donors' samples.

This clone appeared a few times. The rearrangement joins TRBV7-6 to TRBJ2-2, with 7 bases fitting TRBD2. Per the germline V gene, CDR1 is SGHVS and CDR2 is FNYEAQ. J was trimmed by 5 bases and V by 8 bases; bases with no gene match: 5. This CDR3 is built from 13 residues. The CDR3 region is CASLRGGTGELFF. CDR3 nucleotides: TGTGCCAGCCTCCGGGGAGGGACCGGGGAGCTGTTTTTT.

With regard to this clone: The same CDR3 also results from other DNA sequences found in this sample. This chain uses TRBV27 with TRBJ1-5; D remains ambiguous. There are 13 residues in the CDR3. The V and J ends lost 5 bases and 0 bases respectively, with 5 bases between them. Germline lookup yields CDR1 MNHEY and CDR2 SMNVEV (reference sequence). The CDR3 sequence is CASSSDSNQPQHF. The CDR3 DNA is TGTGCCAGCAGTAGCGATAGCAATCAGCCCCAGCATTTT.

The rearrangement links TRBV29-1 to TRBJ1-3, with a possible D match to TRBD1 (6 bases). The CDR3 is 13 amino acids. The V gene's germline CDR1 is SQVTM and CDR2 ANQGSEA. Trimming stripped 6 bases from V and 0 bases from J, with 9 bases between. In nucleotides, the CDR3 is TGCAGCGTCAGACAGGTCTCTGGAAACACCATATATTTT. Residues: CSVRQVSGNTIYF.

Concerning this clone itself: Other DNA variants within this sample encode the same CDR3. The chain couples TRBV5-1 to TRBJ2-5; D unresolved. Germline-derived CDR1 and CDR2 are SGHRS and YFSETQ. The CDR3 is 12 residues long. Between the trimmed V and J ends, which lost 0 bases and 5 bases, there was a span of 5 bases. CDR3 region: CASSLAGETQYF. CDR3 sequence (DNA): TGCGCCAGCAGCTTGGCTGGTGAGACCCAGTACTTC. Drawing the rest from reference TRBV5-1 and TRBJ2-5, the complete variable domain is KAGVTQTPRYLIKTRGQQVTLSCSPISGHRSVSWYQQTPGQGLQFLFEYFSETQRNKGNFPGRFSGRQFSNSRSEMNVSTLELGDSALYLCASSLAGETQYFGPGTRLLVL.

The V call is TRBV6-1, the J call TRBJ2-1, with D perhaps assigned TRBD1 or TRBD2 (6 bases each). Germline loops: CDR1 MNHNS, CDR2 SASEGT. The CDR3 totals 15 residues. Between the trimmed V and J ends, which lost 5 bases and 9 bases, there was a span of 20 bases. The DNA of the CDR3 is TGTGCCAGCAGTTTGGAAGATAGGGGGGCGGGTGAGCAGTTCTTC. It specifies CASSLEDRGAGEQFF.

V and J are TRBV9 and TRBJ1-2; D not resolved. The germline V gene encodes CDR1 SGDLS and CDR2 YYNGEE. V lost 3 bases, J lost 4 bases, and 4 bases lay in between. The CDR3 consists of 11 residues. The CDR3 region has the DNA TGTGCCAGCAGCGACTTCTATGGCTACACCTTC. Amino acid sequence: CASSDFYGYTF.

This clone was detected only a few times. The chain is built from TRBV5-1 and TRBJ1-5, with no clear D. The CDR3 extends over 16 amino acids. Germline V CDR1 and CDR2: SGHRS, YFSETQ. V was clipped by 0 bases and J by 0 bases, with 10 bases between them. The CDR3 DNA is TGCGCCAGCAGCTTGGGGAACAGCAATAGCAATCAGCCCCAGCATTTT. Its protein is CASSLGNSNSNQPQHF.

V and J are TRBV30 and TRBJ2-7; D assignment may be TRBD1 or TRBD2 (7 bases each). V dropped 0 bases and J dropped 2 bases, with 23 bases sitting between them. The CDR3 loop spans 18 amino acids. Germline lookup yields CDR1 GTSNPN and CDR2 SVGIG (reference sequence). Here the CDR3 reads CAWSVLKGFQGGTYEQYF. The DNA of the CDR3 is TGTGCCTGGAGTGTACTCAAGGGGTTCCAGGGGGGGACCTACGAGCAGTACTTC.

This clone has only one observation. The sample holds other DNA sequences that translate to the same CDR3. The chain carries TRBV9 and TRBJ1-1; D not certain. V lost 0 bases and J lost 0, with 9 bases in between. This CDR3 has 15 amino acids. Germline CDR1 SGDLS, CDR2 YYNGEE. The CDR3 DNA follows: TGTGCCAGCAGCGTAGGTGGCAGCATGAACACTGAAGCTTTCTTT. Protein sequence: CASSVGGSMNTEAFF.